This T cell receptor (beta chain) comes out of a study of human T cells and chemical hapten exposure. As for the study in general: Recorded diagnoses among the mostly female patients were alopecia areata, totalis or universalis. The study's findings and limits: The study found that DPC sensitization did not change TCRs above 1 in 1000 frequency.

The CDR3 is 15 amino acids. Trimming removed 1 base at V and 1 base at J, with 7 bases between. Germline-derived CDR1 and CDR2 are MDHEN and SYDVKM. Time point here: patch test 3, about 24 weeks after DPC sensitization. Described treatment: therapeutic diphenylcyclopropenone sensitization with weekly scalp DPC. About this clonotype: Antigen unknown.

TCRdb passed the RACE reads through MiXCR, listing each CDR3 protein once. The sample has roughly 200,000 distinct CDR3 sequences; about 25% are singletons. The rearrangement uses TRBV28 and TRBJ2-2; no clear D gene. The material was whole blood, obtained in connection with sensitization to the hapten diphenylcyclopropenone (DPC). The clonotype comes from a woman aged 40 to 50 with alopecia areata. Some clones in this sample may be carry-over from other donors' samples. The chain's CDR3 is CASSLYKRNTGELFF. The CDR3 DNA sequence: TGTGCCAGCAGTTTATATAAGCGGAACACCGGGGAGCTGTTTTTT.